The clone carrying this T cell receptor beta chain was picked up many times. Its antigen is currently unknown. In TCRdb, the reads were re-called with MiXCR into one record per CDR3 protein. In the table there are almost 550,000 distinct CDR3 sequences, 16% of which are singletons. The CDR3 contains 12 residues. In germline, CDR1 is ENHRY, CDR2 SYGVKD. Between the trimmed V and J ends, which lost 3 bases and 7 bases, there was a span of 6 bases. This sample is drawn from a study of T cell repertoires in cytomegalovirus infection. The overall study: In public TCR beta signatures, there were indications of both CMV infection and matching HLA type. General observations from the study: The cumulative frequency of public TCR beta families identified carriers of CMV plus the relevant HLA.

The chain carries TRBV10-3 and TRBJ2-2; D is unclear. Sequencing was done on a sample of CD8+ T cells from PBMCs. The clonotype comes from a human donor in good health (CMV status not recorded). Some clones in this sample may be carry-over from other donors' samples. CDR3 in amino acids: CAISDGNGELFF. The CDR3 bases are TGTGCCATCAGTGATGGGAACGGGGAGCTGTTTTTT.